A selection of T cell receptor beta chains follows, all from one sample in a study of cytomegalovirus exposure and HLA in healthy donors. Data came from immunoSEQ multiplex PCR; TCRdb stores just in-frame clones and leaves some out. Here the sample spans 100,000 to 150,000 clones, 72% being singletons. Sequencing input: PBMCs. All receptors derive from a man aged 25 to 40 in good health and CMV-seronegative. Both conserved end residues are part of each CDR3. The order of the fields is J gene, V gene, CDR3 protein.

TRBJ1-1 | TRBV7-2 | CASSLARGTEAFF
TRBJ1-1 | TRBV18 | CASPLRPNTEAFF
TRBJ2-7 | TRBV19 | CATAETGIYEQYF
TRBJ2-1 | TRBV9 | CASSVDSGGPYNEQFF
TRBJ2-1 | TRBV6-6 | CASSPSGSYNEQFF
TRBJ2-5 | TRBV5-4 | CASSQTSGGRQETQYF
TRBJ2-3 | TRBV5-1 | CASSLRLESTDTQYF
TRBJ2-3 | TRBV19 | CASSMKGTSTDTQYF
TRBJ2-3 | TRBV28 | CASSLSGTGRGADTQYF
TRBJ2-7 | TRBV30 | CAWSESYEQYF
TRBJ2-2 | TRBV7-2 | CASSPRGTGELFF
TRBJ2-7 | TRBV9 | CASSVGQGTYEQYF
TRBJ2-2 | TRBV27 | CASSQGGGELFF
TRBJ2-5 | TRBV7-9 | CASSPWTGQETQYF
TRBJ1-6 | TRBV5-1 | CASTQTGSDNSPLHF
TRBJ1-4 | TRBV4-1 | CASSQTDYGGEKLFF
TRBJ1-6 | TRBV4-2 | CASSQDYYGAYNSPLHF
TRBJ2-1 | TRBV7-9 | CASSFPASGYNEQFF
NA | TRBV6-1 | CASSEAPKRQGAYEQYF
TRBJ2-7 | TRBV12-5 | CASGLVSRDRIYQQYF
TRBJ2-1 | TRBV5-1 | CASSLEPTSGEQFF
TRBJ2-5 | TRBV19 | CASSIAPSVQETQYF
TRBJ2-7 | TRBV7-3 | CASSLTLQGDEQYF
TRBJ1-5 | TRBV6-1 | CASSLDRGNQPQHF
TRBJ1-2 | TRBV11-2 | CASSPGGNYGYTF
TRBJ2-3 | TRBV18 | CASSRQTNTDTQYF
TRBJ2-3 | TRBV7-7 | CASSLGPYTDTQYF
TRBJ2-5 | TRBV5-1 | CASSLGIRTSPVETQYF
TRBJ1-1 | TRBV5-4 | CASSLAGKNTEAFF
TRBJ2-3 | TRBV18 | CASSPPAGGLGTDTQYF
TRBJ2-5 | TRBV28 | CASREAGVSPETQYF
TRBJ2-5 | TRBV27 | CASRESSGGRETQYF
TRBJ1-5 | TRBV19 | CASTIQGGAGQPQHF
TRBJ2-3 | TRBV7-9 | CASSQTLSGDTQYF
TRBJ1-1 | TRBV28 | CASSAVDTEAFF
TRBJ1-1 | TRBV18 | CASSPRGVVTLNTEAFF
TRBJ2-1 | TRBV7-2 | CASSLVGEGEQFF
TRBJ1-1 | TRBV5-1 | CASSLDPGTNTEAFF
TRBJ1-2 | TRBV5-6 | CASSLVSANYGYTF
TRBJ2-7 | TRBV7-8 | CASSSDRVSDEQYF
TRBJ2-7 | TRBV6-1 | CASSLSGAYEQYF
TRBJ2-1 | TRBV25-1 | CASSEGARNGNEQFF
TRBJ2-2 | TRBV4-3 | CASSRARGNTGELFF
TRBJ1-2 | TRBV2 | CASRRQGTNYGYTF
TRBJ2-3 | TRBV7-9 | CASSAPLGGEGDTQYF
TRBJ2-2 | TRBV5-1 | CASSLGLAGTNTGELFF
TRBJ1-2 | TRBV6-5 | CASRQQGLGGYTF